One and the same sample provided the 17 T cell receptor beta chains below, sequenced in a study of Tregs in tolerant kidney transplant recipients. Sequencing was performed with immunoSEQ multiplex PCR; in TCRdb, only in-frame clones are kept and a portion is missing. The profile shows about 11,000 clones, approximately 89% of them singletons. No antigen is known for these receptors. The sequences come from Tregs from blood cultured with allogeneic cells, collected before the transplant. The receptors were sampled from a human patient who received a combined kidney and bone marrow transplant.

There are a few counts of this clone. The genes are TRBV5-1 and TRBJ2-7; 7 bases match TRBD2. The CDR3 sequence is 15 residues long. J lost 5 bases, V lost 6 bases, and 14 bases had no gene match. CDR1 and CDR2 (germline): SGHRS, YFSETQ. CDR3 in amino acids: CASNDLGGSSDEQYF. The CDR3 nucleotides read TGCGCCAGCAACGACCTTGGCGGGAGTTCCGACGAGCAGTACTTC.

This clone was picked up one time. The chain combines TRBV7-8 with TRBJ2-3; TRBD1 agrees at 9 bases. There are 14 residues in the CDR3. From germline, CDR1 is SGHVS and CDR2 FQNEAQ. Trimming took 5 bases from V and 6 from J; bases not matched to a gene: 6. CDR3 coding DNA: TGTGCCAGCAGCCAGGACAGGGGAGGTGATACGCAGTATTTT. Its protein is CASSQDRGGDTQYF.

This clone turned up a few times. The chain carries TRBV6-5 and TRBJ1-6; 7 nucleotides agree with TRBD1. Germline lookup yields CDR1 MNHEY and CDR2 SVGAGI. With 3 bases clipped from V and 7 bases from J, the junction kept 6 bases outside the gene matches. This CDR3 is 15 amino acids long. The chain's CDR3 is CASSYSRDSNSPLHF. The CDR3 DNA follows: TGTGCCAGCAGTTATTCCCGGGACAGCAATTCACCCCTCCACTTT.

The CDR3 DNA reads TGTGCCATCAGTGAAGACACCAACCAGCGCAATGAGCAGTTCTTC. It specifies CAISEDTNQRNEQFF. The chain links TRBV10-3 to TRBJ2-1, with unresolved D. The CDR3 is 15 amino acids. Germline CDR1 ENHRY, CDR2 SYGVKD. V lost 3 bases and J 6 bases, leaving 15 bases between the germline ends.

This chain uses TRBV6-5 with TRBJ1-3; no clear D. The CDR3 is 12 residues long. From germline, CDR1 is MNHEY and CDR2 SVGAGI. V lost 6 bases and J 4 bases, leaving 7 bases between the germline ends. The CDR3 protein is CASSARGNTIYF. CDR3 bases: TGTGCCAGCAGCGCTCGAGGAAACACCATATATTTT.

This clone was picked up a small number of times. J is TRBJ2-5 and V is TRBV4-2, with TRBD2 matching over 10 bases. This CDR3 has 15 residues. V lost 4 bases to trimming and J lost 0 bases; unmatched junction nucleotides: 2. Germline V gene lookup returns CDR1 LGHNA and CDR2 YNFKEQ. The CDR3 region is CASSPTSGYQETQYF. DNA of the CDR3: TGTGCCAGCAGCCCGACTAGCGGGTACCAAGAGACCCAGTACTTC.

The V call is TRBV27, the J call TRBJ2-7; no clear D gene. The germline gives CDR1 MNHEY, CDR2 SMNVEV (reference sequence). This CDR3 has 13 residues. Deletions cut 1 base from V and 6 bases from J, with 10 bases between. CDR3 coding DNA: TGTGCCAGCAGTTTATTTCCCGCCCGCGAGCAGTACTTC. Its translation: CASSLFPAREQYF.

The gene calls are TRBV6-5 and TRBJ2-7, with D uncertain. Germline V gives CDR1 MNHEY, CDR2 SVGAGI. This CDR3 has 12 residues. Between the trimmed V and J ends, which lost 4 bases and 5 bases, there was a span of 9 bases. CDR3 nucleotide sequence: TGTGCCAGCAGTTGGGTGTTCAACGAGCAGTACTTC. As protein: CASSWVFNEQYF.

The chain couples TRBV4-2 to TRBJ1-3; 7 nucleotides line up with TRBD1. The CDR3 is 16 amino acids. The junction had 6 bases not matched to a gene; V was cut back by 0 bases and J by 4 bases. Looked up from germline, CDR1 is LGHNA and CDR2 is YNFKEQ. For the CDR3, the DNA is TGTGCCAGCAGCCAAGAAGTGACAGGGTTAGGAAACACCATATATTTT. Amino acid sequence: CASSQEVTGLGNTIYF.

V usage is TRBV21-1 and J usage is TRBJ2-2; the DNA was not used to check the table's D call, TRBD1. TRBV21-1 is labeled a pseudogene. The CDR3 is 18 residues long. CDR3 sequence reads: CASSKGWDRRQGAGELFF. The CDR3 DNA follows: TGTGCCAGCAGCAAAGGTTGGGACAGGCGGCAAGGGGCCGGGGAGCTGTTTTTT.

V usage is TRBV6-6 and J usage is TRBJ2-7; tentatively, D is TRBD1 (6 bases). The V gene lost 5 bases and the J gene lost 7 bases, with 18 bases spanning the gap. The germline V gene encodes CDR1 MNHNY and CDR2 SVGAGI (reference sequence). This CDR3 region has 14 residues. CDR3 protein: CASSHRQEVREQYF. As DNA, the CDR3 is TGTGCCAGCAGTCACCGACAGGAAGTCCGTGAGCAGTACTTC.

The chain employs TRBV7-3 and TRBJ2-5; D might be TRBD1 or TRBD2, each matching 5 bases. CDR1 is SGHTA, CDR2 FQGTGA, per germline. V gave up 4 bases and J gave up 5 bases, with 11 bases separating them. The CDR3 contains 13 residues. The CDR3 is CASSSGSGETQYF. For the CDR3, the DNA is TGTGCCAGCAGCTCAGGGTCGGGGGAGACCCAGTACTTC.

V usage is TRBV19 and J usage is TRBJ2-1, with 10 bases fitting TRBD2. The trim removed 5 bases at V and 0 bases at J, leaving 7 bases unmatched. The CDR3 spans 17 residues. Germline CDR1 and CDR2: LNHDA and SQIVND (reference sequence). The chain's CDR3 is CASSPTSGTSSYNEQFF. CDR3 nucleotides: TGTGCCAGTAGTCCCACTAGCGGGACCAGCTCCTACAATGAGCAGTTCTTC.

In this sample, this clone turned up a few times. The chain recombines TRBV6-5 with TRBJ1-6, with 7 bases identical to TRBD1. Unmatched junction bases numbered 3, after V lost 6 bases and J lost 10 bases. Germline CDR1 and CDR2: MNHEY and SVGAGI. The CDR3 length is 12 residues. CDR3 protein: CASRRQGSPLHF. The CDR3 nucleotides read TGTGCCAGCAGAAGACAGGGCTCACCCCTCCACTTT.

The rearrangement joins TRBV9 to TRBJ2-1; D is perhaps TRBD2 (6 bases). CDR1 is SGDLS, CDR2 YYNGEE, per germline. With 3 bases removed from V and 3 bases from J, the gap between germline ends came to 13 bases. The CDR3 runs 15 residues. This CDR3 is CASSAPGLHYNEQFF. The CDR3 coding sequence is TGTGCCAGCAGCGCTCCGGGACTTCACTACAATGAGCAGTTCTTC.

The CDR3, as DNA: TGTGCCAGCAGCAAGCAGGGTACCACAGATACGCAGTATTTT. This gives the protein CASSKQGTTDTQYF. V gene TRBV7-2 combines with J gene TRBJ2-3; TRBD1 is a possible D gene (5 bases). Looked up from germline, CDR1 is SGHTA and CDR2 is FQGNSA. The CDR3 has 14 amino acids. Between the trimmed V and J ends, which lost 5 bases and 2 bases, there was a span of 11 bases. The variable domain in full, with the rest retrieved from reference TRBV7-2 and TRBJ2-3, is GAGVSQSPSNKVTEKGKDVELRCDPISGHTALYWYRQSLGQGLEFLIYFQGNSAPDKSGLPSDRFSAERTGGSVSTLTIQRTQQEDSAVYLCASSKQGTTDTQYFGPGTRLTVL.

The V and J genes are TRBV9 and TRBJ2-1, with D tentatively TRBD2 (5 bases). The CDR3 is 13 residues long. Per the germline V gene, CDR1 is SGDLS and CDR2 is YYNGEE. Trimming took off 3 bases at V and 7 bases at J, with 11 bases between the two ends. The CDR3 here is CASSAAWRNEQFF. In nucleotides, the CDR3 is TGTGCCAGCAGCGCTGCCTGGAGGAATGAGCAGTTCTTC.